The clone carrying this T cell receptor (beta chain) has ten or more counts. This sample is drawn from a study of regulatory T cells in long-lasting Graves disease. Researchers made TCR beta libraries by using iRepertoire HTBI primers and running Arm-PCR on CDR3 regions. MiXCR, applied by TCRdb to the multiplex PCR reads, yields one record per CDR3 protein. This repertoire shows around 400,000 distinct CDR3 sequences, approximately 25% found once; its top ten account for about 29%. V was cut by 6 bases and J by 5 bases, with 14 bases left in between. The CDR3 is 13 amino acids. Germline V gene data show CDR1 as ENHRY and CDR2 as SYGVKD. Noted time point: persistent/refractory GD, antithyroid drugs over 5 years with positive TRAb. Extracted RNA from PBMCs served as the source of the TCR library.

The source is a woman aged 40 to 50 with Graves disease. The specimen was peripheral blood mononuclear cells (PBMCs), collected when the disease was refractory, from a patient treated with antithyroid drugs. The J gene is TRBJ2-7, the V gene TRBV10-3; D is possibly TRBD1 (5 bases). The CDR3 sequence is CAISQGIKDEQYF. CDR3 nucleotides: TGTGCCATCAGCCAGGGAATCAAGGACGAGCAGTACTTC.